The source of this TCR beta chain is a study of cytomegalovirus exposure and HLA in healthy donors. CDR1 and CDR2 from the germline V gene are MGHRA and YSYEKL. The CDR3 contains 17 residues. The V segment lost 0 bases and the J segment 6 bases; nucleotides outside the gene matches: 9. There are a few counts of this clone. The PCR made use of 60 Vbeta and 13 Jbeta primers. Some clones are missing from TCRdb's copy, which holds only in-frame ones; the method was immunoSEQ multiplex PCR. The sample consists of around 90,000 clones, less than 65% of them appearing once. The clonotype was recovered from a young woman in good health and CMV-seropositive. The sequencing input was PBMCs. V gene TRBV4-1 combines with J gene TRBJ2-2; TRBD2 agrees at 8 bases. In nucleotides, the CDR3 is TGCGCCAGCAGCCAAGAAGTGCCAGCGGGGGTACCCGGGGAGCTGTTTTTT. Translation: CASSQEVPAGVPGELFF.